The 2 T cell receptor beta chains below all came from one sample that was sequenced in a study of spatial heterogeneity in lung cancer. Time point described: sample taken at primary tumor resection. Whole RNA, isolated from tumor, nontumor lung or frozen PBMC, was sequenced without prior sorting. Using its own MiXCR run on the 5' RACE reads, TCRdb lists one record per CDR3 protein. The sample contains around 45,000 distinct CDR3 sequences, approximately 12% of which appear only once. The sample here was PBMCs, taken at surgery. The receptors were gathered from a female donor with early-stage non-small cell lung cancer.

This clonotype occurred a few times. This chain connects TRBV29-1 to TRBJ2-5; 8 bases map to TRBD2. Germline V gene data show CDR1 as SQVTM and CDR2 as ANQGSEA. Trimming removed 6 bases from V and 5 bases from J; junction bases left unmatched: 5. The CDR3 is made up of 12 amino acids. The DNA for the CDR3 is TGCAGCGTGGGAGCGGGGGAGGAGACCCAGTACTTC. Encoded protein: CSVGAGEETQYF.

The V call is TRBV5-1, the J call TRBJ2-6; D is perhaps TRBD1 (6 bases). In germline, CDR1 is SGHRS, CDR2 YFSETQ. V lost 1 base to trimming and J lost 3 bases, with 11 bases between them. CDR3 size: 16 residues. CDR3 nucleotide sequence: TGCGCCAGCAGCTTGCCACAGGGCAATGGGGCCAACGTCCTGACTTTC. Its translation is CASSLPQGNGANVLTF.